These 8 T cell receptor beta chains were sequenced from one sample in a study of blood T cells in healthy people across ages. Primed by a sample-barcoded 5' primer and a J-beta primer mix, a second PCR proceeded for roughly 6 to 12 cycles. TCRdb analysed the 5' RACE reads with MiXCR anew, one entry per CDR3 protein. The table records 760,000 or so distinct CDR3 sequences, approximately 25% of them present only once. These data are also associated with another study on T cells of mothers and their children.

Specimen: blood. These TCRs come from a boy under 18 in good health.

CDR3 amino acids: CSVAQLDYEQYF. CDR3 in DNA: TGCAGCGTTGCACAGCTTGACTACGAGCAGTACTTC. The chain carries TRBV29-1 and TRBJ2-7; D call uncertain. This CDR3 contains 12 residues. Germline V gene sequence: CDR1 SQVTM, CDR2 ANQGSEA. Trimming left V 4 bases short and J 3 bases short, with 10 bases between.

The chain joins TRBV20-1 to TRBJ2-7, with D tentatively TRBD2 (6 bases). Germline V gene lookup returns CDR1 DFQATT and CDR2 SNEGSKA (reference sequence). The CDR3 length is 13 residues. The ends were cut back, 3 bases at V and 4 bases at J, with 13 bases in the middle. The CDR3 sequence is CSARRGGMYEQYF. The CDR3 nucleotides read TGCAGTGCTAGGCGGGGAGGAATGTACGAGCAGTACTTC.

This sequence joins TRBV7-3 and TRBJ1-1; perhaps TRBD1 as D (5 bases). Trimming removed 1 base from V and 1 base from J, with 10 bases in between. Germline CDR1 is SGHTA and CDR2 is FQGTGA. CDR3 size: 15 residues. The CDR3 DNA follows: TGTGCCAGCAGCTTAATCGGGGACCCGAACACTGAAGCTTTCTTT. This gives the protein CASSLIGDPNTEAFF.

The V call is TRBV20-1, the J call TRBJ1-2; D remains unclear. Germline V lookup: CDR1 DFQATT, CDR2 SNEGSKA (reference sequence). There are 13 residues in the CDR3. Trimming took 1 base from V and 6 from J, leaving 12 bases between them. The chain's CDR3 is CSARVKWGDGYTF. DNA of the CDR3: TGCAGTGCTAGAGTAAAATGGGGAGATGGCTACACCTTC.

In this sample, this clonotype turned up a few times. The rearrangement uses TRBV27 and TRBJ2-5; 11 bases fit TRBD1. V lost 6 bases and J lost 1; bases outside the gene matches: 13. Germline CDR1 MNHEY, CDR2 SMNVEV (reference sequence). This CDR3 contains 18 residues. CDR3 sequence reads: CASSQGTGGRNAQETQYF. Here the CDR3 DNA reads TGTGCCAGCAGCCAAGGGACAGGGGGACGAAACGCCCAAGAGACCCAGTACTTC.

In its sample, this clonotype was seen a few times. The gene calls are TRBV7-9 and TRBJ1-4, with no clear D. The germline V gene encodes CDR1 SEHNR and CDR2 FQNEAQ (reference sequence). The CDR3 consists of 14 residues. V shed 6 bases and J shed 3 bases, with 11 bases lying between them. The CDR3 bases are TGTGCCAGCAGACCACAGTCAGCTAATGAAAAACTGTTTTTT. Its translation: CASRPQSANEKLFF.

A word on this clonotype: Mismatch with germline at one junction end may stem from a read error. This chain connects TRBV18 to TRBJ2-7; 8 nucleotides align to TRBD1. Germline CDR1 and CDR2: KGHSH and LQKENI. There are 15 residues in the CDR3. CDR3: CASSPPAAGGYGQYF. Written as DNA, the CDR3 is TGTGCCAGCTCACCACCCGCGGCAGGGGGCTACGGGCAGTACTTC.

With respect to this clonotype: An end of the junction differs from the germline gene, which may be a read error. This chain uses TRBV7-2 with TRBJ1-2; 9 nucleotides match TRBD1. The CDR3 is 13 residues long. Per germline, CDR1 SGHTA and CDR2 FQGNSA. Written as DNA, the CDR3 is TGTGCCAGCAGGAGGGGACAGGGCTATGACTACACCTTC. This translates into CASRRGQGYDYTF.